Listed below are T cell receptor beta chains from one sample, sequenced in a study of blood T cells in healthy people across ages. TCRdb re-called the 5' RACE reads with MiXCR, one entry per CDR3 protein. This sample has roughly 500,000 distinct CDR3 sequences, with approximately 27% found just once. The sequencing input was blood. These receptors came from a woman in her 70s in good health. Both conserved end residues are part of each CDR3. A D gene is named only where the DNA matches it firmly. Rows give clone size only sometimes, using once, few, many, or a class for an expanded clone.

d_gene	abundance	j_gene	v_gene	CDR3nt	CDR3aa
TRBD2	few	TRBJ2-5	TRBV5-1	TGCGCCAGCAGCTTGGCGGGGGGACTAGCGGTGGAGACCCAGTACTTC	CASSLAGGLAVETQYF
TRBD1	many	TRBJ2-3	TRBV10-3	TGTGCCATCAGTGTCCGACAGGGGAGGTCTAATGAGGGTACGCAGTATTTT	CAISVRQGRSNEGTQYF
TRBD2	NA	TRBJ2-4	TRBV7-2	TGTGCCAGCAGCCACCCTAGCGGGGGGGCGTCCAAAAACATTCAGTACTTC	CASSHPSGGASKNIQYF
NA	many	TRBJ2-7	TRBV4-3	TGCGCCAGCAGCCAAGAAATCCGTGACGAGCAGTACTTC	CASSQEIRDEQYF
NA	NA	TRBJ2-7	TRBV12-2	TGTGCAAGTCGCTTAGGATATACAGGAAACGCCCGACCTCGCTACGAGCAGTACTTC	CASRLGYTGNARPRYEQYF
TRBD2	few	TRBJ2-2	TRBV10-3	TGTGCCATCAGTGGGACTAGCGGGGGCACCGGGGAGCTGTTTTTT	CAISGTSGGTGELFF
NA	few	TRBJ1-2	TRBV6-1	TGTGCCAGCAGTGGGGTCGAGGTTGGCTACACCTTC	CASSGVEVGYTF
TRBD2	few	TRBJ2-3	TRBV2	TGTGCCACTACCGCGGGGGGCAAGCTGCCAGATACGCAGTATTTT	CATTAGGKLPDTQYF
NA	NA	TRBJ2-1	TRBV7-2	TGTGCCAACAGCCCTGGACCGATCTCCTACAATGAGCAGTTCTTC	CANSPGPISYNEQFF
NA	NA	TRBJ2-3	TRBV7-6	TGTGCCACCAGCCCCCTCACAGATACGCAGTATTTT	CATSPLTDTQYF
NA	few	TRBJ1-4	TRBV20-1	TGCAGTGGTGGAAAGAACGGAGAAAAACTGTTTTTT	CSGGKNGEKLFF
NA	NA	TRBJ2-7	TRBV6-2/TRBV6-3	TGTGCCGGCAGTTACGGTTTCGTAGATTACTTC	CAGSYGFVDYF
NA	few	TRBJ1-6	TRBV6-1	TGTGCCAGCAGTGTCCAGGGCTCCTATAATTCACCCCTCCACTTT	CASSVQGSYNSPLHF
NA	few	TRBJ2-3	TRBV5-1	TGCGCCAGCAAGGAGGGAAGCACAGATACGCAGTATTTT	CASKEGSTDTQYF
NA	few	TRBJ2-3	TRBV12-5	TGTGCTAGTGGTTTGTTAGCGGTAAGCACAGATACGCAGTATTTT	CASGLLAVSTDTQYF
TRBD2	few	TRBJ2-3	TRBV20-1	TGCAGTGCTAGACGGTACGCTAGCGGAAAGGGCACAGATACGCAGTATTTT	CSARRYASGKGTDTQYF
NA	NA	TRBJ1-3	TRBV7-2	TGTGCCACCGGGTCGCTTGGAAACACCATATATTTT	CATGSLGNTIYF
TRBD1	NA	TRBJ1-1	TRBV3-1	TGTGCCAGCGTCCGACAGGGCATGAACACTGAAGCTTTCTTT	CASVRQGMNTEAFF
NA	few	TRBJ2-3	TRBV7-9	TGTGCCAGCAGCTCAACGCGACTCGGTACGCAGTATTTT	CASSSTRLGTQYF
NA	once	TRBJ1-1	TRBV7-2	TGTGCCAGCAGCTTAAAGGGAAGGAACACTGAAGCTTTCTTT	CASSLKGRNTEAFF
NA	once	TRBJ2-5	TRBV20-1	TGCAGTGCTAGAAAGGGAGGGACAGCCTCAGGGACCCAGTACTTC	CSARKGGTASGTQYF
NA	NA	TRBJ1-2	TRBV6-5	TGTGCCAGCAGCACCGGGACATCCCATGGCTACACCTTC	CASSTGTSHGYTF
NA	few	TRBJ2-7	TRBV10-3	TGTGCCATCAGTGTTGACAGTATCTCCTACGAGCAGTACTTC	CAISVDSISYEQYF
NA	few	TRBJ2-2	TRBV20-1	TGCAGTGCTAGAGTTAGGTGGCAGTTGGAGGACACCGGGGAGCTGTTTTTT	CSARVRWQLEDTGELFF
NA	NA	TRBJ2-6	TRBV7-2	TGTGCCAGCAGCATTCGGGGCACCCCTTCTGGGGCCAACGTCCTGACTTTC	CASSIRGTPSGANVLTF
TRBD2	NA	TRBJ2-1	TRBV27	TGTGCCAGCAGTTTTTCCGCTAGCGGGGCCTACAATGAGCAGTTCTTC	CASSFSASGAYNEQFF
NA	many	TRBJ2-2	TRBV3-1	TGTGCCAGCAGCCTTCGTCCGATGGGTACCACCGGGGAGCTGTTTTTT	CASSLRPMGTTGELFF
TRBD2	NA	TRBJ2-5	TRBV6-6	TGTGCCAGCAGTTACGTACTAGCGGGGGATAGGTACTTC	CASSYVLAGDRYF
NA	NA	TRBJ2-2	TRBV29-1	TGCAGCGTTCGGGTACAGGGAAACACCGGGGAGCTGTTTTTT	CSVRVQGNTGELFF
NA	NA	TRBJ2-7	TRBV5-1	TGCGCCAGCAGCTTGGAGGCCGCGGTGGACGAGCAGTACTTC	CASSLEAAVDEQYF
NA	NA	TRBJ1-3	TRBV3-1	TGTGCCAGCAGCCCCACGACGGGGAGAGGACACACCATATATTTT	CASSPTTGRGHTIYF
TRBD1	NA	TRBJ2-1	TRBV7-9	TGTGCCAGCAGCCTGGGACAGGGGAATCAGCAGTTCTTC	CASSLGQGNQQFF
NA	few	TRBJ1-2	TRBV18	TGTGCCAGCTCACCACCGGAACCTTCAATATATGGCTACACCTTC	CASSPPEPSIYGYTF
NA	few	TRBJ1-2	TRBV27	TGTGCCAGCAGTTTAAGTTACGTGGCGTCTTCGGGCTACACCTTC	CASSLSYVASSGYTF
TRBD2	few	TRBJ2-2	TRBV5-1	TGCGCCAGCAGCGTACAAAGCGGGGGAACCGGGGAGCTGTTTTTT	CASSVQSGGTGELFF
NA	NA	TRBJ2-7	TRBV20-1	TGCAGTGCTAGAGATCAAGTCCGGGATCCGTACTTC	CSARDQVRDPYF
TRBD2	NA	TRBJ2-1	TRBV10-3	TGTGCCATCAGCGGGGGGGGACTAGATATCGATGAGCAGTTCTTC	CAISGGGLDIDEQFF
TRBD2	NA	TRBJ2-1	TRBV3-1	TGTGCCAGCAGCCAAGCGGGACTAGACAATGAGCAGTTCTTC	CASSQAGLDNEQFF
NA	NA	TRBJ1-5	TRBV20-1	TGCAGTGCTAGAGGCAGGAGTTATAGCAATCAGCCCCAGCATTTT	CSARGRSYSNQPQHF
TRBD1	once	TRBJ2-5	TRBV6-6	TGTGCCAGCCAGGACAGGGGGCGTTCCAGGGGAGAGACCCAGTACTTC	CASQDRGRSRGETQYF
TRBD2	NA	TRBJ2-3	TRBV20-1	TGCAGTGCTACGGGGGGGCCCGGGAGCACAGATACGCAGTATTTT	CSATGGPGSTDTQYF
NA	NA	TRBJ1-4	TRBV30	TGTGCCTGGAGTATCACTAATGAAAAACTGTTTTTT	CAWSITNEKLFF
NA	NA	TRBJ1-2	TRBV18	TGTGCCAGCTCACCGGCCGGACAGACTAACTATGGCTACACCTTC	CASSPAGQTNYGYTF